This T cell receptor beta chain was documented in a study of T cells in Graves' hyperthyroidism and ophthalmopathy. Overall study findings and caveats: The model forecast ophthalmopathy, anticipating it by a median approximately 6 months before onset. From stable hyperthyroidism, ophthalmopathy was separated by a 13 V-J model.

Turning to this clonotype: Its antigen is unidentified.

RNA transcripts provided the source from which TCR beta CDR3 regions were amplified. HTBI primers were employed in a first-round RT-PCR of the TCR CDR3. A single record per CDR3 protein comes from TCRdb applying MiXCR to the multiplex PCR reads. The sample records approximately 420,000 distinct CDR3 sequences, 15% being singletons. Material: blood. This clonotype originated in a woman aged 25-40 years with Graves' hyperthyroidism.

The CDR3 DNA follows: TGTGCCAGCAGCCCAGGGACAGGAACCGCAACTAATGAAAAACTGTTTTTT. This translates into CASSPGTGTATNEKLFF. The chain recombines TRBV5-4 with TRBJ1-4; 8 bases align to TRBD1. V shed 4 bases, J shed 0 bases, and the junction held 8 bases outside the gene matches. The CDR3 loop spans 17 amino acids. The germline V gene encodes CDR1 SGHNT and CDR2 YYREEE (reference sequence).